This entry describes one T cell receptor (beta chain). This clone was counted once. What antigen it recognizes has not been identified. One base away there is no much larger clone; base qualities are not given. The immunoSEQ Assay, a bias-controlled multiplex PCR, was used to amplify TCRbeta CDR3 regions from genomic DNA. The paper's data handling went like this. The number of nucleated cells in each sample was estimated from the amplification of reference gene primers within the assay. To quantify the absolute abundance of each unique TCRbeta CDR3 rearrangement, sequence reads were collapsed and filtered. For each sample, productive Simpson clonality was calculated as the square root of Simpson's diversity index across productive rearrangements. This is the immuneACCESS table as TCRdb keeps it, with only in-frame sequences that have V and J called. A part of the clones is gone; compared with another copy, unresolved V genes explain less than half, and the rest is unexplained. Clonal size and the V and J genes are those of that table, whereas D and trimming came from the DNA. The sample has around 87,000 clones on record, 85% to 90% of them singletons. Around 1.5% of the sample goes to the ten largest clones.

Collaborating institutions collected whole blood in K2EDTA tubes following their own protocols. For TCRbeta analysis, collaborators shipped samples in one of three forms: frozen whole blood, isolated PBMCs, or DNA extracted from either of those sample types. The sample originates from a study of blood T cell repertoires in COVID-19 (TCRdb year 2020). General notes on the study: Collaborator samples came from the United States, Italy and Spain and covered acute and convalescent phases of COVID-19. The prospective study material was composed of cDNA or gDNA derived from T cells, B-cell-depleted T cells, or PBMCs. Subjects who had been exposed to COVID-19, were actively infected with it, or had recovered from it provided the deeply sampled blood TCRbeta repertoires that made up the dataset. A freely available public database, intended as a resource for researchers studying the immune response to SARS-CoV-2, is where the repertoires were released. The samples were drawn from two sources: the first 160 participants of the ongoing ImmuneRACE study, and about 1,300 subjects contributed by 6 global collaborators. Nearly every sample came with metadata listing a de-identified subject ID, COVID-19 status, age in years and sex. HLA class I and class II types, where available, came from metadata supplied by the sample provider rather than from assay-based typing. The investigation overall reported the following: The amount of clinical and demographic metadata varied by source and participant and was provided uncurated.

Sequenced sample: peripheral blood. The sequence was obtained from a human donor with active COVID-19. The donor label of this sample is uncertain.

The DNA sequence is as follows: TGTGCCAGCTCACAAGACAGGGGCTTTGGCTCCTACGAGCAGTACTTC. Its amino acids are CASSQDRGFGSYEQYF. This chain joins TRBV18 to TRBJ2-7; TRBD1 matches 8 bases in the middle. The CDR3 goes from the cysteine to the phenylalanine over 16 residues. Only the CDR3 region is kept as DNA, spanning 48 bases read in frame from base 1. The germline V gene yields KGHSH for CDR1 and LQKENI for CDR2. Trimmed from V: 4 bases; trimmed from J: 0 bases; junction bases lacking a gene match: 8. Extended through the reference TRBV18 and TRBJ2-7 proteins, this CDR3 yields the full variable domain: NAGVMQNPRHLVRRRGQEARLRCSPMKGHSHVYWYRQLPEEGLKFMVYLQKENIIDESGMPKERFSAEFPKEGPSILRIQQVVRGDSAAYFCASSQDRGFGSYEQYFGPGTRLTVT.